The clone carrying this T cell receptor (beta chain) showed up just once. The antigen is undetermined. The sample comes from a study of cytomegalovirus exposure and HLA in healthy donors. Study background: There were 65 million to 85 million unique TCRs (from HLA-typed donors) in an early data release.

The study, taken as a whole, reports: 150 or so TCR beta chains were listed as cytomegalovirus-associated.

The PCR employed 60 Vbeta primers together with 13 Jbeta primers. TCRdb keeps only in-frame clones here, not all; method: immunoSEQ multiplex PCR. The sample has under 250,000 clones, roughly 80% seen once. The sequenced sample consisted of PBMCs. The origin of this receptor is a male donor in good health and CMV-seronegative.

CDR3 sequence reads: CASSPQGGRDGYTF. In DNA, the CDR3 is TGTGCCAGCTCACCGCAGGGGGGCCGGGATGGCTACACCTTC. The chain recombines TRBV18 with TRBJ1-2; 7 nucleotides align to TRBD1. The CDR3 is 14 amino acids. V lost 3 bases to trimming and J lost 6 bases; unmatched junction nucleotides: 7. Germline-derived CDR1 and CDR2 are KGHSH and LQKENI.